This passage covers 9 T cell receptor beta chains from one sample sequenced in a study of cytomegalovirus exposure and HLA in healthy donors. Using immunoSEQ multiplex PCR, the repertoire was profiled, and TCRdb retains in-frame clones only, with some absent. The table includes more than 95,000 clones, around 86% detected once. Material: PBMCs. The origin of the receptors is a woman between 18 and 29 years old in good health and CMV-seropositive.

The chain joins TRBV9 to TRBJ2-3; 9 bases are a match to TRBD2. In germline, CDR1 is SGDLS, CDR2 YYNGEE. This CDR3 comprises 15 residues. With 3 bases clipped from V and 0 bases from J, the junction kept 2 bases outside the gene matches. The CDR3 sequence is CASSGLAVSTDTQYF. DNA for the CDR3: TGTGCCAGCAGCGGACTAGCGGTAAGCACAGATACGCAGTATTTT. Combining the CDR3 with reference TRBV9 and TRBJ2-3 gives the whole variable domain DSGVTQTPKHLITATGQRVTLRCSPRSGDLSVYWYQQSLDQGLQFLIQYYNGEERAKGNILERFSAQQFPDLHSELNLSSLELGDSALYFCASSGLAVSTDTQYFGPGTRLTVL.

The chain is built from TRBV28 and TRBJ1-2; 7 bases align to TRBD1. The V gene's germline CDR1 is MDHEN and CDR2 SYDVKM. Losses at the gene ends were 9 bases for V and 5 bases for J; bases not matched to a gene: 6. The CDR3 consists of 12 residues. The CDR3 DNA reads TGTGCCAGTCTGGGACAGAATTATGGCTACACCTTC. Protein: CASLGQNYGYTF.

The chain combines TRBV10-3 with TRBJ2-1; maybe TRBD1 (6 bases). Germline lookup yields CDR1 ENHRY and CDR2 SYGVKD. This CDR3 has 12 residues. The V end lost 6 bases, the J end lost 8 bases, and 11 bases lay between the germline ends. The CDR3 loop reads CAISKNRDEQFF. The CDR3 DNA is TGTGCCATCAGCAAAAACAGGGATGAGCAGTTCTTC.

This chain joins TRBV18 and TRBJ2-7; 8 bases line up with TRBD2. This CDR3 region has 17 residues. Trimming removed 1 base from V and 1 base from J; junction bases left unmatched: 9. Per the germline V gene, CDR1 is KGHSH and CDR2 is LQKENI. CDR3 residues: CASSPRSSSGGSYEQYF. The CDR3 DNA sequence: TGTGCCAGCTCACCACGGAGTTCAAGCGGGGGATCCTACGAGCAGTACTTC.

CDR3 in DNA: TGTGCCAGCAGCTTGTCGGATGAAAAACTGTTTTTT. It is translated as CASSLSDEKLFF. The chain joins TRBV5-5 to TRBJ1-4, with D uncertain. Germline V lookup: CDR1 SGHKS, CDR2 YYEKEE (reference sequence). This CDR3 spans 12 amino acids. V lost 1 base and J 6 bases, leaving 4 bases between the germline ends.

The DNA for the CDR3 is TGCGCCAGCAGCCCGACTAGCGGGGGCGGGGATACGCAGTATTTT. Its translation: CASSPTSGGGDTQYF. This chain uses TRBV5-1 with TRBJ2-3, with 12 bases identical to TRBD2. Losses at the gene ends were 4 bases for V and 6 bases for J; bases not matched to a gene: 6. CDR1 and CDR2 from the germline V gene are SGHRS and YFSETQ. The CDR3 totals 15 residues.

This rearrangement joins TRBV14 to TRBJ2-5; the D gene is possibly TRBD2 (6 bases). The germline V gene encodes CDR1 SGHDN and CDR2 FVKESK. The CDR3 contains 15 residues. V dropped 4 bases and J dropped 5 bases, with 17 bases sitting between them. The CDR3: CASSRGTRPDETQYF. Here the CDR3 DNA reads TGTGCCAGCAGCCGCGGGACCCGGCCTGACGAGACCCAGTACTTC.

V gene TRBV19 combines with J gene TRBJ2-5; TRBD2 might be the D (5 bases). This CDR3 comprises 11 residues. Germline V gene sequence: CDR1 LNHDA, CDR2 SQIVND (reference sequence). The V end lost 9 bases, the J end lost 3 bases, and 8 bases lay between the germline ends. The CDR3 DNA follows: TGTGCCAGCGGGGTAAAAGAGACCCAGTACTTC. Encoded protein: CASGVKETQYF.

This rearrangement joins TRBV5-4 to TRBJ2-4; D possibly corresponds to TRBD1 (6 bases). Trimming took 4 bases from V and 0 from J, leaving 14 bases between them. The germline gives CDR1 SGHNT, CDR2 YYREEE (reference sequence). The CDR3 length is 16 residues. The DNA of the CDR3 is TGTGCCAGCAGCCAGGGGACGGGGTTAGCCAAAAACATTCAGTACTTC. It is translated as CASSQGTGLAKNIQYF.